This T cell receptor beta chain came from a study of T cells after yellow fever vaccination. Study background: It was SMART-Seq v4 Ultra Low Input that prepared the fractions with low cell numbers.

CDR1 and CDR2 from the germline V gene are LNHDA and SQIVND (reference sequence). Deletions cut 5 bases from V and 3 bases from J, with 8 bases between. The CDR3 consists of 14 residues. Study results and caveats: Shared CD4/CD8 clonotypes were a small share, likely from convergent recombination. In post-booster samples, most primary-vaccination clones reappeared (under 98% CD4, 75% to 90% CD8).

One entry per CDR3 protein results from TCRdb running MiXCR on the 5' RACE reads. The profile shows 300,000 to 350,000 distinct CDR3 sequences, roughly 8.4% of them singletons. A few counts support this clonotype. Its target is unknown. The material was PBMCs, obtained approximately 40 days after the first yellow fever vaccination. The gene calls are TRBV19 and TRBJ1-6; D perhaps matches TRBD1 (5 bases). This TCR was sampled from a man aged 18 to 30 who received the YFV17D yellow fever vaccine. CDR3 sequence (DNA): TGTGCCAGTAGTCTGCAGGGCTATAATTCACCCCTCCACTTT. Its translation is CASSLQGYNSPLHF.